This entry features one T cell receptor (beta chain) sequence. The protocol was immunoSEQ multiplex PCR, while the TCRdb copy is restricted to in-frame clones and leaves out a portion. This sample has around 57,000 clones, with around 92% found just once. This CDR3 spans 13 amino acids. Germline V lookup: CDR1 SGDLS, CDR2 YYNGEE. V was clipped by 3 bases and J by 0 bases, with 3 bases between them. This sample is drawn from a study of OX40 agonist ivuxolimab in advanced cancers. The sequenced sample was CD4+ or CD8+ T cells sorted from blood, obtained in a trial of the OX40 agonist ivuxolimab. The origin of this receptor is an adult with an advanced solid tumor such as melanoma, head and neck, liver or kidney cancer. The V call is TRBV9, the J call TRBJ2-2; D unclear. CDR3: CASSGTNTGELFF. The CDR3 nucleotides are TGTGCCAGCAGCGGAACGAACACCGGGGAGCTGTTTTTT.